The entry below describes one TCR beta chain. CD45RO negativity and positive selection for CCR7 defined naive CD8 cells, a population that excluded terminally differentiated effector memory CD45RA+ cells. Germline CDR1 and CDR2: SGHTA and FQGNSA. This CDR3 is 16 amino acids long. Trimming left V 3 bases short and J 2 bases short, with 16 bases between. The data are from a study of shared clonotypes between healthy human individuals. Generated by immunoSEQ multiplex PCR, the TCRdb table keeps only in-frame clones and is missing some. The sample records some 2,000,000 clones, about 94% being singletons.

This chain uses TRBV7-2 with TRBJ2-5, with D possibly matching TRBD2 (6 bases). The sequenced material came from naive CD8+ T cells sorted from blood. The TCR was taken from a man younger than 35 in good health. The CDR3 region is CASSFGWGEVQETQYF. CDR3 nucleotide sequence: TGTGCCAGCAGCTTCGGTTGGGGGGAGGTACAAGAGACCCAGTACTTC.